These T cell receptor beta chains were read from a single sample in a study of T cell responses to AZD1222 COVID-19 vaccine. The table came from immunoSEQ multiplex PCR; TCRdb's copy has only in-frame clones and leaves some out. This sample has roughly 150,000 clones; approximately 90% occur once, and the top ten carry approximately 1.8%. The sample in question was peripheral blood, obtained on day 0 of AZD1222 vaccination. The receptors come from an adult in good health. CDR3s include the opening cysteine and the closing phenylalanine or tryptophan. Each record gives: clone size, D gene, J gene, V gene, CDR3 protein, CDR3 DNA. A D gene is named only where the DNA matches it firmly. For some rows the clone size is stated as once, few or many, or as a class when expanded; others skip it.

>-|TRBD1|TRBJ2-1|TRBV28
CASSLDRLEQFF
TGTGCCAGCAGTTTGGACAGGTTGGAGCAGTTCTTC
>-|TRBD1|TRBJ2-7|TRBV6-6
CASSGGQGEQYF
TGTGCCAGCAGTGGAGGACAGGGGGAGCAGTACTTC
>-|TRBD2|TRBJ2-7|TRBV27
CASSVGGTSGDEQYF
TGTGCCAGCAGTGTGGGGGGGACTAGCGGAGACGAGCAGTACTTC
>few|-|TRBJ1-4|TRBV7-8
CASSRTRGVGLFF
TGTGCCAGCAGCCGAACCCGGGGGGTGGGACTGTTTTTT
>-|TRBD1|TRBJ1-1|TRBV28
CASSRQGDAEAFF
TGTGCCAGCAGCCGACAGGGGGATGCTGAAGCTTTCTTT
>-|-|TRBJ2-2|TRBV19
CASSIYGTGELFF
TGTGCCAGTAGCATATATGGCACCGGGGAGCTGTTTTTT
>once|-|TRBJ1-6|TRBV6-2/TRBV6-3
CASSYSAKNSPLHF
TGTGCCAGCAGTTACTCGGCGAAAAATTCACCCCTCCACTTT
>-|TRBD1|TRBJ2-1|TRBV7-6
CASSTDRGASYNEQFF
TGTGCCAGCAGTACAGACAGGGGGGCCTCCTACAATGAGCAGTTCTTC
>-|TRBD2|TRBJ2-1|TRBV11-3
CASSFSTSGRYNEQFF
TGTGCCAGCAGCTTTTCGACTAGCGGGAGGTACAATGAGCAGTTCTTC
>-|-|TRBJ1-2|TRBV29-1
CSVAEGVVDGYTF
TGCAGCGTCGCAGAGGGGGTGGTGGATGGCTACACCTTC
>-|-|TRBJ2-3|TRBV4-3
CASSQVEPGGRWPDTQYF
TGCGCCAGCAGCCAAGTTGAGCCGGGGGGCAGGTGGCCAGATACGCAGTATTTT
>-|TRBD1|TRBJ1-5|TRBV6-1
CASSENRGLPGQPQHF
TGTGCCAGCAGTGAAAACAGGGGGCTGCCGGGTCAGCCCCAGCATTTT
>-|-|TRBJ1-2|TRBV28
CASGKQLSYGYTF
TGTGCCAGCGGAAAGCAGCTTAGCTATGGCTACACCTTC
>-|TRBD1|TRBJ1-2|TRBV27
CASSLTGPFYGYTF
TGTGCCAGCAGCTTGACAGGGCCCTTCTATGGCTACACCTTC
>-|TRBD1|TRBJ1-5|TRBV7-9
CASSLVRAGQGSQPQHF
TGTGCCAGCAGCTTAGTAAGGGCGGGACAGGGTAGTCAGCCCCAGCATTTT
>-|-|TRBJ1-1|TRBV10-3
CAIRQDMNTEAFF
TGTGCCATCAGGCAGGACATGAACACTGAAGCTTTCTTT
>once|TRBD2|TRBJ2-2|TRBV5-6
CASSFWGMGLAGAGELFF
TGTGCCAGCAGCTTCTGGGGGATGGGTCTAGCGGGAGCCGGGGAGCTGTTTTTT
>-|TRBD1|TRBJ2-7|TRBV19
CASSQNTGGEYEQYF
TGTGCCAGTAGTCAGAATACAGGGGGCGAGTACGAGCAGTACTTC
>-|-|TRBJ1-2|TRBV5-6
CASSPGSPLGYTF
TGTGCCAGCAGCCCTGGGAGCCCGTTAGGCTACACCTTC
>-|-|TRBJ1-1|TRBV27
CASSGANTEAFF
TGTGCCAGCAGCGGAGCGAACACTGAAGCTTTCTTT
>once|-|TRBJ2-7|TRBV19
CASSIPGVYYEQYF
TGTGCCAGTAGTATCCCGGGGGTGTACTACGAGCAGTACTTC
>-|-|TRBJ1-3|TRBV7-9
CASSLNTEGGNTIYF
TGTGCCAGCAGCTTAAACACCGAGGGAGGAAACACCATATATTTT
>once|TRBD2|TRBJ2-1|TRBV6-5
CASSRGAGGRNEQFF
TGTGCCAGCAGTAGGGGAGCGGGAGGCAGGAATGAGCAGTTCTTC
>-|TRBD2|TRBJ2-7|TRBV6-5
CASSPLAGGSGEQYF
TGTGCCAGCAGCCCCCTAGCGGGAGGATCTGGCGAGCAGTACTTC
>-|TRBD2|TRBJ2-3|TRBV11-3
CASSLVGVAGGPLSTDTQYF
TGTGCCAGCAGCTTAGTCGGGGTAGCGGGAGGGCCGTTAAGTACAGATACGCAGTATTTT
>-|-|TRBJ2-7|TRBV6-2/TRBV6-3
CASSTGSPYEQYF
TGTGCCAGCAGTACAGGGTCTCCCTACGAGCAGTACTTC
>-|-|TRBJ2-1|TRBV27
CASSLHKLAANNEQFF
TGTGCCAGCAGTCTTCACAAACTAGCTGCTAACAATGAGCAGTTCTTC
>-|-|TRBJ1-5|TRBV7-6
CASSLANTLANSNQPQHF
TGTGCCAGCAGCTTAGCGAACACCCTCGCCAATAGCAATCAGCCCCAGCATTTT
>-|TRBD1|TRBJ1-2|TRBV24-1
CATSDLGQGAPFYGYTF
TGTGCCACCAGTGATTTAGGGCAGGGGGCTCCTTTTTATGGCTACACCTTC
>-|-|TRBJ2-5|TRBV5-5
CASSLNTSPQETQYF
TGTGCCAGCAGCTTGAACACTAGTCCCCAAGAGACCCAGTACTTC
>-|TRBD1|TRBJ1-6|TRBV5-1
CASSGGQEDNSPLHF
TGCGCCAGCAGCGGTGGACAGGAAGATAATTCACCCCTCCACTTT
>-|-|TRBJ2-7|TRBV9
CASSASPLIPTQQYF
TGTGCCAGCAGCGCCAGCCCCCTCATTCCCACACAGCAGTACTTC
>-|-|TRBJ2-1|TRBV7-2
CASSLMPSYNEQFF
TGTGCCAGCAGCTTAATGCCCTCCTACAATGAGCAGTTCTTC
>-|-|TRBJ2-7|TRBV3-1/TRBV3-2
CASSPLSGSVEQYF
TGTGCCAGCAGCCCCCTCTCGGGTTCGGTCGAGCAGTACTTC
>-|TRBD2|TRBJ2-5|TRBV9
CASSVAGIAGGQETQYF
TGTGCCAGCAGCGTAGCAGGAATAGCGGGAGGACAAGAGACCCAGTACTTC
>-|-|TRBJ2-7|TRBV15
CATSRDRGQAYEQYF
TGTGCCACCAGCAGAGATCGGGGGCAAGCCTACGAGCAGTACTTC
>-|-|TRBJ2-1|TRBV9
CASSGDRLYNEQFF
TGTGCCAGCAGCGGGGACCGTCTTTACAATGAGCAGTTCTTC
>-|-|TRBJ1-1|TRBV20-1
CSASRPDKNTEAFF
TGCAGTGCTAGTCGGCCAGACAAGAACACTGAAGCTTTCTTT
>-|-|TRBJ2-1|TRBV27
CASSPKAISSYNEQFF
TGTGCCAGCAGTCCCAAAGCTATTAGCTCCTACAATGAGCAGTTCTTC
>-|TRBD1|TRBJ2-2|TRBV4-2
CASSQDPWTGSNTGELFF
TGTGCCAGCAGCCAAGATCCCTGGACAGGATCGAACACCGGGGAGCTGTTTTTT
>-|TRBD2|TRBJ2-2|TRBV7-7
CASSLLADSNTGELFF
TGTGCTAGCAGCTTACTAGCGGACTCGAACACCGGGGAGCTGTTTTTT
>-|-|TRBJ1-1|TRBV10-2
CASIHTKNTEAFF
TGCGCCAGCATCCACACGAAGAACACTGAAGCTTTCTTT
>-|-|TRBJ1-6|TRBV30
CAWSVGSPLHF
TGTGCCTGGAGTGTGGGATCACCCCTCCACTTT
>-|-|TRBJ1-2|TRBV27
CASRGQSSYGYTF
TGTGCCAGCCGTGGACAGTCCAGCTATGGCTACACCTTC
>-|TRBD1|TRBJ1-2|TRBV6-1
CASSDHRGKSYTF
TGTGCCAGCAGTGACCACAGGGGGAAGAGCTACACCTTC
>-|-|TRBJ2-5|TRBV5-1
CASSLAPPDRQETQYF
TGCGCCAGCAGCTTGGCCCCGCCGGACAGACAAGAGACCCAGTACTTC